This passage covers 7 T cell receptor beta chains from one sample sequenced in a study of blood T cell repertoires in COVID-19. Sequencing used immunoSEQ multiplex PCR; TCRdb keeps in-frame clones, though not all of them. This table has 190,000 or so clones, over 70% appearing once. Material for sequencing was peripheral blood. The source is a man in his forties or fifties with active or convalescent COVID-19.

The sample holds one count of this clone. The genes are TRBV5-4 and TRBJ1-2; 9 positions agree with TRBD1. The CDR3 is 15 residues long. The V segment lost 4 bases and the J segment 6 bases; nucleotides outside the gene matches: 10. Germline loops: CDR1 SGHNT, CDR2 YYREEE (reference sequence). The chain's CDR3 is CASSSTGQGDHGYTF. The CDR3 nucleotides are TGTGCCAGCAGCAGCACGGGACAGGGCGACCATGGCTACACCTTC.

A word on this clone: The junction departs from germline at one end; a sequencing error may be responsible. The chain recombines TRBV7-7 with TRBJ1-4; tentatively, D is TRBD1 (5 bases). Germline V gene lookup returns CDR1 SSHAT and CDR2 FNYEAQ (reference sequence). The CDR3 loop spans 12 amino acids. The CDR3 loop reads CASSLWDSKLFF. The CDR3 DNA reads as TGTGCTAGCAGCCTATGGGACTCTAAACTGTTTTTT. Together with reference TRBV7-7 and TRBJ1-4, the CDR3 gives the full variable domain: GAGVSQSPRYKVTKRGQDVTLRCDPISSHATLYWYQQALGQGPEFLTYFNYEAQPDKSGLPSDRFSAERPEGSISTLTIQRTEQRDSAMYRCASSLWDSKLFFGSGTQLSVL.

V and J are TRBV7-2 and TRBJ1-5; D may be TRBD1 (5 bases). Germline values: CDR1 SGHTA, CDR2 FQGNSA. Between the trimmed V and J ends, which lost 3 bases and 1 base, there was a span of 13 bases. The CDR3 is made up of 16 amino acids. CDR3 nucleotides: TGTGCCAGCAGCTTGCAGGGAGGGATAAGCAATCAGCCCCAGCATTTT. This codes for CASSLQGGISNQPQHF.

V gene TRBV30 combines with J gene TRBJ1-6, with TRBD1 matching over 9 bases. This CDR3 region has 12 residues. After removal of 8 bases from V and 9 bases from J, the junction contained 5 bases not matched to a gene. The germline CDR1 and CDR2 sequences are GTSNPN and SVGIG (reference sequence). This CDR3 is CARDRDGSPLHF. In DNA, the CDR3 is TGTGCCAGGGACAGGGACGGTTCACCCCTCCACTTT.

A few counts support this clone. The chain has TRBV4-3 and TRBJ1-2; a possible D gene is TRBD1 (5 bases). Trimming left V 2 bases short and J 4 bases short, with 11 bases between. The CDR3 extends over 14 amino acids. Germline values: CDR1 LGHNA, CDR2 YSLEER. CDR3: CASSQKPGVYGYTF. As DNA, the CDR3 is TGCGCCAGCAGCCAAAAGCCGGGGGTCTATGGCTACACCTTC.

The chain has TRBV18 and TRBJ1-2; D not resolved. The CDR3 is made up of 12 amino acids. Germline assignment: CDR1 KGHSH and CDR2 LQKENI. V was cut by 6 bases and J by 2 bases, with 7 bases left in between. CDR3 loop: CASSSRNYGYTF. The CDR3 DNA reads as TGTGCCAGCTCGTCTAGAAACTATGGCTACACCTTC.

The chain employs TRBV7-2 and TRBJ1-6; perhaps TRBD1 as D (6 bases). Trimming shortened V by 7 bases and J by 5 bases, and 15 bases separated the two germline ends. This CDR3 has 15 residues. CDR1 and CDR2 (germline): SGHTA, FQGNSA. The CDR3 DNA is TGTGCCAGCACCCCGGTGGGGGCGAATAATTCACCCCTCCACTTT. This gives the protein CASTPVGANNSPLHF. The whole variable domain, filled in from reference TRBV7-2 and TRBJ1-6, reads GAGVSQSPSNKVTEKGKDVELRCDPISGHTALYWYRQSLGQGLEFLIYFQGNSAPDKSGLPSDRFSAERTGGSVSTLTIQRTQQEDSAVYLCASTPVGANNSPLHFGNGTRLTVT.